This T cell receptor beta chain came from a study of vaccination effects on CD4 cells after COVID-19 (dated by TCRdb to 2021 to 2024). Regarding the research as a whole: Participants received two doses of either the BNT162b2 or the mRNA-1273 mRNA SARS-CoV-2 vaccine. A total of more than 8 COVID-19 convalescent patients and a handful of SARS-CoV-2-naive healthy vaccine recipients were included in the full study. Cultures from other donors in the study were sequenced using the Oncomine TCR Beta short-read assay on an Illumina iSeq 100. In both COVID-19 convalescent patients and infection-naive vaccine recipients, the study compared SARS-CoV-2 spike-specific CD4+ TCR repertoires from before mRNA vaccination with those from after it. Results and caveats for the whole study, not just this receptor: Both infection-induced and vaccine-induced clones contracted markedly at late post-vaccination timepoints, which is consistent with waning T cell responses. Among healthy vaccine recipients, nearly all vaccine-induced clones were SARS-CoV-2 mono-reactive, and just 1 of 255 was cross-reactive with common cold coronaviruses. Only a small number of convalescent patients were included, and no early post-infection timepoints were available, which limited the study.

As to this clone: The antigen it recognizes is unknown. One base away there is no much larger clone; base qualities are not given.

A distance of 7 bases separates the germline ends of V and J, which lose 3 bases and 2 bases respectively. Sequences SNHLY (CDR1) and FYNNEI (CDR2) are obtained from the germline V gene. The CDR3 goes from the cysteine to the phenylalanine over 13 residues. Only the CDR3 part of the read is kept: 39 bases, read in frame from the first base. The ViraFEST assay stimulated PBMC with viral peptide pools and then used TCR sequencing to identify antigen-specific CD4+ T cell clonotypes by expansion. After more than 9 days of culture, CD4+ T cells were isolated with the EasySep CD4+ T cell isolation kit. Negative nucleocapsid antibody results before and after vaccination confirmed that the healthy vaccine recipients had no prior SARS-CoV-2 infection. A few million PBMC per well were cultured with 10 ug/ml peptides in IMDM containing about 5% human AB serum, approximately 10 IU/ml IL-2 and gentamicin. On days 3 and 7, half of the culture medium was replaced with fresh IL-2-containing medium. Unless otherwise noted, each peptide stimulation condition was cultured in triplicate wells. Using Ficoll-Paque Plus gradient centrifugation, PBMC were separated from whole blood and then either used fresh or cryopreserved at -140C. The spike proteins of SARS-CoV-2 and of the common cold coronaviruses HCoV-NL63, HCoV-OC43 and HCoV-229E were spanned by overlapping peptide pools. The QIAamp micro DNA kit was used to extract genomic DNA from the cultured CD4+ T cells.

The library relied on the immunoSEQ multiplex PCR assay. TCR beta CDR3 sequencing was performed on DNA from the cultured, isolated CD4+ T cells. The study's processing was this. The analysis removed non-productive TCR sequences, trimmed reads to the CDR3 region, and retained only CDR3s that were 7 or more amino acids long. The MANAFEST web app was used to pick out antigen-specific clonotypes by comparing their expansion in peptide wells with that in reference cultures. For clones to be considered positive, expansion at FDR<0.05 versus reference and all other wells, an odds ratio above 5, and a frequency above 0.1% in two replicate wells were required. Cross-reactive clonotypes were defined as significantly expanded in SARS-CoV-2 spike wells and in at least one common cold coronavirus spike condition. Using the stringdist R package, CDR3 similarity was measured by Levenshtein distance, and unrooted trees were constructed with ape in R 3.6.1. What TCRdb holds here is the immuneACCESS table cut down to in-frame rearrangements. Part of the clones is not present; checked against another copy, under half of the missing clones reflect an unresolved V gene, and the others are unexplained. The V and J calls and the clone size are those of that table, but D and trimming were determined from the DNA. The sample table lists tens of thousands of clones, roughly 70% of them with a count of one. 15% to 20% of the sample is in the top ten clones.

The source material was CD4+ T cells from PBMCs cultured with SARS-CoV-2 spike peptides, sampled before COVID-19 vaccination. The sample's cell subset or site label is to be understood as: SARS-CoV-2 spike overlapping peptide pool stimulation. The receptor comes from a human donor who received a COVID-19 vaccine. Recombination connected TRBV2 to TRBJ1-1; too little of a D gene remains to name it. The DNA reads as follows: TGTGCCAGCAGTGAGGGGAAAAACACTGAAGCTTTCTTT. It encodes CASSEGKNTEAFF.